The clone carrying this T cell receptor beta chain was observed a few times. Its antigen is currently unknown. The data stem from a study of T-cell memory formation after mild COVID-19. Study-level results: SARS-CoV-2 specificity was not confirmed for second-wave clones peaking on day 37. A second wave expanding day 15 to 37 was CD4+-biased; contracting clones were balanced. Mainly CM and EM harbored the contracting CD4+ clones; mainly EMRA harbored the CD8+ ones.

There are 14 residues in the CDR3. Trimming took off 8 bases at V and 2 bases at J, with 15 bases between the two ends. Germline-derived CDR1 and CDR2 are SNHLY and FYNNEI. 5'RACE primed at constant segments yielded TCR alpha and TCR beta cDNA libraries bearing sample barcodes and UMIs. TCRdb passed the 5' RACE reads through MiXCR, listing each CDR3 protein once. Counted here are approximately 65,000 distinct CDR3 sequences, about a tenth occurring once; the ten biggest clones make up 1.1%. This sequence joins TRBV2 and TRBJ1-2; no clear D gene. This clonotype was sampled from a man between 18 and 29 years old who had mild COVID-19 (a few samples of this study predate the infection). Cell type and time point are not known. Source material: PBMCs or a T cell subset sorted from them (not recorded which). This CDR3 is CASRLSRSNYGYTF. CDR3 coding DNA: TGTGCCAGCCGCCTCTCTCGGTCCAACTATGGCTACACCTTC. Filled out from reference TRBV2 and TRBJ1-2, the complete variable domain reads EPEVTQTPSHQVTQMGQEVILRCVPISNHLYFYWYRQILGQKVEFLVSFYNNEISEKSEIFDDQFSVERPDGSNFTLKIRSTKLEDSAMYFCASRLSRSNYGYTFGSGTRLTVV.